This entry lists 3 T cell receptor beta chains sequenced from one sample in a study of lymphopenia after photon versus proton radiotherapy (dated by TCRdb to between 2019 and 2020). Receptor amplification or capture employed the immunoSEQ multiplex PCR assay. As stored in TCRdb, this immuneACCESS dataset retains in-frame rearrangements with V and J assigned. A fraction of the clones does not appear; measured against another copy, unresolved V genes explain less than half of the discrepancy, and the remainder lacks a known reason. This sample gives about 40,000 clones in total; more than 75% of them show up just once. The ten largest clones take up 2.9% of the sample. The sequenced sample was peripheral blood, obtained from a patient treated with photon-based radiotherapy. The receptors originated from a middle-aged man with gastric cancer.

This chain links TRBV19 with TRBJ1-1; D unclear. This CDR3 is built from 15 residues. Germline CDR1 reads LNHDA; CDR2 reads SQIVND (reference sequence). V was pared by 4 bases and J by 9 bases, with 21 bases between. CDR3: CASSTLQLPTLKAFF. CDR3 sequence (DNA): TGTGCCAGTAGTACCTTACAGCTACCTACACTGAAAGCTTTCTTT.

The genes are TRBV6-1 and TRBJ1-1, with D perhaps TRBD1 (6 bases). The CDR3 length is 13 residues. Germline lookup yields CDR1 MNHNS and CDR2 SASEGT. With 6 bases removed from V and 2 bases from J, the gap between germline ends came to 10 bases. This chain's CDR3 is CASRGTLNTEAFF. In DNA form, the CDR3 reads TGTGCCAGCAGGGGGACACTTAACACTGAAGCTTTCTTT.

This chain connects TRBV30 to TRBJ2-3, with D perhaps being TRBD1 or TRBD2 (5 bases each). The CDR3 loop spans 17 amino acids. Trimming pared 1 base from V and 3 bases from J, leaving 20 bases between. The germline gives CDR1 GTSNPN, CDR2 SVGIG (reference sequence). CDR3 in DNA: TGTGCCTGGAGTGATACCCCCTTGGCAGGGAGAACAGATACGCAGTATTTT. It translates to CAWSDTPLAGRTDTQYF.